Listed here are 12 T cell receptor beta chains from one sample, sequenced in a study of cytomegalovirus exposure and HLA in healthy donors. The PCR made use of 60 Vbeta and 13 Jbeta primers. Assay: immunoSEQ multiplex PCR; the TCRdb copy retains only in-frame clones and omits some. The data show some 200,000 clones, more than 60% seen once. The sample comprised PBMCs. These receptors came from a woman aged 55-69 years in good health and CMV-seropositive.

V is TRBV11-1 and J is TRBJ1-4, with D possibly TRBD1 on 6 matching bases. V lost 5 bases and J 5 bases, leaving 15 bases between the germline ends. Germline V gives CDR1 SGHAT, CDR2 FQDESV (reference sequence). The CDR3 runs 15 residues. CDR3 loop: CASSPGTRGNEKLFF. DNA for the CDR3: TGTGCCAGCAGCCCGGGGACACGAGGGAATGAAAAACTGTTTTTT.

This chain links TRBV5-1 with TRBJ2-2; D gene ambiguous. The CDR3 loop spans 15 amino acids. CDR1 is SGHRS, CDR2 YFSETQ, per germline. V lost 0 bases and J lost 4, with 10 bases in between. CDR3 nucleotides: TGCGCCAGCAGCTTGGAGCTGTCGTTCACCGGGGAGCTGTTTTTT. Encoded protein: CASSLELSFTGELFF.

About this clone: The same CDR3 is also encoded by other DNA sequences in this sample. This chain joins TRBV27 and TRBJ1-5; the match to TRBD1 covers 9 bases. CDR1 and CDR2 (germline): MNHEY, SMNVEV (reference sequence). J was trimmed by 6 bases and V by 5 bases; bases with no gene match: 5. The CDR3 is made up of 14 amino acids. The CDR3 here is CASSRTGAGQPQHF. The CDR3 DNA reads as TGTGCCAGCAGTAGGACAGGGGCAGGTCAGCCCCAGCATTTT.

The chain combines TRBV30 with TRBJ2-5; 9 bases map to TRBD1. Germline CDR1 and CDR2: GTSNPN and SVGIG (reference sequence). The CDR3 runs to 13 residues. The junction had 3 bases not matched to a gene; V was cut back by 3 bases and J by 4 bases. CDR3 in DNA: TGTGCCTGGAGGACAGGGGGGGGAGAGACCCAGTACTTC. It specifies CAWRTGGGETQYF.

CDR3 amino acids: CASSEKMGGNEQFF. CDR3 in DNA: TGCGCCAGCAGTGAGAAGATGGGAGGGAATGAGCAGTTCTTC. This sequence joins TRBV10-1 and TRBJ2-1; 7 nucleotides match TRBD2. V gave up 2 bases and J gave up 7 bases; unmatched junction bases: 5. The CDR3 is 14 residues long. Germline V gene data show CDR1 as WNHNN and CDR2 as SYGVQD (reference sequence).

The gene calls are TRBV7-9 and TRBJ2-2; TRBD1 aligns across 7 bases. The germline gives CDR1 SEHNR, CDR2 FQNEAQ (reference sequence). Trimming removed 3 bases from V and 4 bases from J; junction bases left unmatched: 5. The CDR3 consists of 15 residues. CDR3 nucleotides: TGTGCCAGCAGCTTGAAGGGGGCGCGCACCGGGGAGCTGTTTTTT. It encodes CASSLKGARTGELFF.

The chain uses TRBV30 and TRBJ2-7; possibly TRBD2 for D (6 bases). V was pared by 4 bases and J by 5 bases, with 15 bases between. Per the germline V gene, CDR1 is GTSNPN and CDR2 is SVGIG (reference sequence). The length of the CDR3 is 13 residues. The CDR3 sequence: CAWTPGVIHEQYF. DNA of the CDR3: TGTGCCTGGACACCGGGGGTTATCCACGAGCAGTACTTC. The full variable domain, with the rest looked up from reference TRBV30 and TRBJ2-7, is SQTIHQWPATLVQPVGSPLSLECTVEGTSNPNLYWYRQAAGRGLQLLFYSVGIGQISSEVPQNLSASRPQDRQFILSSKKLLLSDSGFYLCAWTPGVIHEQYFGPGTRLTVT.

The chain uses TRBV5-4 and TRBJ2-3, with 7 positions matching TRBD2. With V trimmed by 2 bases and J by 2 bases, 8 bases remained unmatched. Germline values: CDR1 SGHNT, CDR2 YYREEE (reference sequence). The CDR3 spans 16 residues. CDR3 DNA: TGTGCCAGCAGCTTCCTGGCTAGCGGCTTCACAGATACGCAGTATTTT. Protein sequence: CASSFLASGFTDTQYF.

The CDR3 coding sequence is TGTGCCAGCAGTTACAAGGGACAGGGCCTCCGTGGCTACACCTTC. Protein: CASSYKGQGLRGYTF. The chain combines TRBV6-5 with TRBJ1-2; TRBD1 matches 9 bases. Looked up from germline, CDR1 is MNHEY and CDR2 is SVGAGI. The CDR3 covers 15 residues. V was pared by 2 bases and J by 7 bases, with 8 bases of the junction left unmatched.

This clone was seen a single time. This rearrangement joins TRBV5-1 to TRBJ1-2; unclear D gene. V lost 4 bases and J 6 bases, leaving 19 bases between the germline ends. The CDR3 is made up of 15 amino acids. In germline, CDR1 is SGHRS, CDR2 YFSETQ. The chain's CDR3 is CASSPGSGSSDGYTF. CDR3 nucleotide sequence: TGCGCCAGCAGCCCGGGGTCGGGGAGTTCAGATGGCTACACCTTC.

A few counts support this clone. The chain carries TRBV10-3 and TRBJ2-5, with D perhaps TRBD1 (5 bases). The J call is doubtful: the DNA matches TRBJ2-7 better. There are 17 residues in the CDR3. Germline V gene lookup returns CDR1 ENHRY and CDR2 SYGVKD. The CDR3 loop reads CAISESSVWGSLNEQYF. Here the CDR3 DNA reads TGTGCCATCAGTGAGTCTAGTGTATGGGGCTCTCTGAACGAGCAGTACTTC.

J is TRBJ2-2 and V is TRBV2; 8 nucleotides match TRBD2. The ends lost 7 bases at V and 5 bases at J; junction bases unmatched: 12. This CDR3 is 16 amino acids long. Per germline, CDR1 SNHLY and CDR2 FYNNEI. CDR3 region: CASNARGGVGTGELFF. CDR3 bases: TGTGCCAGCAACGCTCGGGGGGGAGTAGGGACCGGGGAGCTGTTTTTT.